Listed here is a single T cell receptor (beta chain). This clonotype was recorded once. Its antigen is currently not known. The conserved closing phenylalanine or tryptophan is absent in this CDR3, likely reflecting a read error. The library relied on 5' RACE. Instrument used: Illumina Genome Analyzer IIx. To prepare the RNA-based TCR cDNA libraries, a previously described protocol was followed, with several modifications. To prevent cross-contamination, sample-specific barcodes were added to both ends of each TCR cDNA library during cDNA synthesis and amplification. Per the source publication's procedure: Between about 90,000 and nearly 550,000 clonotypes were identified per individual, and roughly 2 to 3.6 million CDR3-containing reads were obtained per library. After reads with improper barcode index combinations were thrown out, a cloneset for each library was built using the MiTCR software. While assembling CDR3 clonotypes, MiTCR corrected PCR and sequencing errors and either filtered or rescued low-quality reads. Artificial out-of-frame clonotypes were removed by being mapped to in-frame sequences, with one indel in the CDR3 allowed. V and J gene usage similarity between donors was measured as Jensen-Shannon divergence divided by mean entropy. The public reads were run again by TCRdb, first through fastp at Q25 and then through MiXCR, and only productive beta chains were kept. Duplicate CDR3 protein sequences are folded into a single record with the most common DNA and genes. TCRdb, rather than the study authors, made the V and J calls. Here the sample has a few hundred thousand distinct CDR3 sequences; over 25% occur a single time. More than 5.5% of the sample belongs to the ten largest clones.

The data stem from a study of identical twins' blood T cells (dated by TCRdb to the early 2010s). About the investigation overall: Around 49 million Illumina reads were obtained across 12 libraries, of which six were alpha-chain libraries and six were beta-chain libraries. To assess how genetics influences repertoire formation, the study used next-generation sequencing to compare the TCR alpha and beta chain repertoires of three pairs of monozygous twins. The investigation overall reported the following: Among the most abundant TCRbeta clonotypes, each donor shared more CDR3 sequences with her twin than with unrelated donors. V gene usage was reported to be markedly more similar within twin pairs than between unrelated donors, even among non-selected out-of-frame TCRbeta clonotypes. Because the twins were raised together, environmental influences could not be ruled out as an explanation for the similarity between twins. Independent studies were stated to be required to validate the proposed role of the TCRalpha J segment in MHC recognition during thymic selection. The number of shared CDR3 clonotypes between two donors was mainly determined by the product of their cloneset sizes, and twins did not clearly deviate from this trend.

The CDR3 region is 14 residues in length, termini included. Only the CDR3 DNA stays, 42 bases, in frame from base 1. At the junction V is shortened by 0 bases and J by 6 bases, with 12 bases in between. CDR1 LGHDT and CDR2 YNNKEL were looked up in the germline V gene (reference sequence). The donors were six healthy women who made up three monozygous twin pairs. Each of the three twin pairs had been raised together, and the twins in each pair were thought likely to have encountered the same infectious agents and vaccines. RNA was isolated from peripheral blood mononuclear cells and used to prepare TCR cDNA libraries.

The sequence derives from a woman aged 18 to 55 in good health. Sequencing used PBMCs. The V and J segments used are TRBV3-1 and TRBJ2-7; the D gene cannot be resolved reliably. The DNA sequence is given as TGTGCCAGCAGCCAAGAATCGGCGCGTGTCGAGCAGTACCTC. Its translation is CASSQESARVEQYL.